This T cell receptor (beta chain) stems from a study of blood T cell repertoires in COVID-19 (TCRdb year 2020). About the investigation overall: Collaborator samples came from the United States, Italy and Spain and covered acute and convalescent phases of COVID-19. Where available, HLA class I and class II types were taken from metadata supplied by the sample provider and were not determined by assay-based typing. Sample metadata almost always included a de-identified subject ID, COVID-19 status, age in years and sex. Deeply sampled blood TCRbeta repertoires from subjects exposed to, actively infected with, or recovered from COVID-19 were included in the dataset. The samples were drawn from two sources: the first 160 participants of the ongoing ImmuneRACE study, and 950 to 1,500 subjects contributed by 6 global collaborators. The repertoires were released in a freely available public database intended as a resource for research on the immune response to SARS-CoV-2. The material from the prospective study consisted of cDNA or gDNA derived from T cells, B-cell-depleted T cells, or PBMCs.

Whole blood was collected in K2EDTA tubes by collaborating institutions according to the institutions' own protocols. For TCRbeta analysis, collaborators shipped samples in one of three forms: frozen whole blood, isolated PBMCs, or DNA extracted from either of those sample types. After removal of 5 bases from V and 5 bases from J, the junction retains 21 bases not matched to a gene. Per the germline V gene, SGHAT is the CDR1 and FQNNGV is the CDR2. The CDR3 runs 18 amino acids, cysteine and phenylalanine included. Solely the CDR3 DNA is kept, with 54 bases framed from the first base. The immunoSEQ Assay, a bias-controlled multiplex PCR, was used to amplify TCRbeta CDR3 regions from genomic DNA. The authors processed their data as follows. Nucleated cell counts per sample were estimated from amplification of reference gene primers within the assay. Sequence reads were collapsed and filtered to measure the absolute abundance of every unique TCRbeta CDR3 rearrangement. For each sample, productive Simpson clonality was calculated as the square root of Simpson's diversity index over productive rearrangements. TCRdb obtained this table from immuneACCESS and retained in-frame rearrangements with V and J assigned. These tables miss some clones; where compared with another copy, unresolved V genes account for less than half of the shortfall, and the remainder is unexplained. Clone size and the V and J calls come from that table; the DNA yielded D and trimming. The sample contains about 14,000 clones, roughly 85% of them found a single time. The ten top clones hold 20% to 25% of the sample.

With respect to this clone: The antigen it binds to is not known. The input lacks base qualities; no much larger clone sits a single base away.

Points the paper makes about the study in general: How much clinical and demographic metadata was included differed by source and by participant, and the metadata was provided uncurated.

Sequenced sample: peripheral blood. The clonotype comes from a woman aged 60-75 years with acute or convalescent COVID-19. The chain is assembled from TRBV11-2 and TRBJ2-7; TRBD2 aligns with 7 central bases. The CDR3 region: CASSTPDLAGVVQDEQYF. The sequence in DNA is TGTGCCAGCAGCACCCCTGACTTGGCGGGAGTGGTCCAGGACGAGCAGTACTTC.